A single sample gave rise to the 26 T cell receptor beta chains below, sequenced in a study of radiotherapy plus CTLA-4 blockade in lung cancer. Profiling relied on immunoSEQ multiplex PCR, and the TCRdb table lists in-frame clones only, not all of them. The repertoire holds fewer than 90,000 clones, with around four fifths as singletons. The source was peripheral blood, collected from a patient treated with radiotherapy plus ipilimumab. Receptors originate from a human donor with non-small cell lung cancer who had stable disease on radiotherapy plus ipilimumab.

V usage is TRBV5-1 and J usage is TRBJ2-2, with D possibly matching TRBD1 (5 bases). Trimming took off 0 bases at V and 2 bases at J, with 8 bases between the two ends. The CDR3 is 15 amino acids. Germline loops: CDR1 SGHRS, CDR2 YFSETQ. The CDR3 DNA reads TGCGCCAGCAGCTTGGTAGGGGTCAACACCGGGGAGCTGTTTTTT. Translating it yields CASSLVGVNTGELFF.

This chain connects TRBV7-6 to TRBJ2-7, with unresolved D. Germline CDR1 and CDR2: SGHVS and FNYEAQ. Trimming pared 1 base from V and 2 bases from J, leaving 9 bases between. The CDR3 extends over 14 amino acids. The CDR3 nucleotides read TGTGCCAGCAGCTTAGAACCGGATACCTACGAGCAGTACTTC. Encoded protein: CASSLEPDTYEQYF.

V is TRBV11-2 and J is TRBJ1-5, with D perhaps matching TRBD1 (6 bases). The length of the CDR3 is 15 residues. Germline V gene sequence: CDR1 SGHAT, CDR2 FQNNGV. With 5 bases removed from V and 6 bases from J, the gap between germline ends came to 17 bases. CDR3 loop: CASSQRGGGGQPQHF. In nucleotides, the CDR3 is TGTGCCAGCAGCCAGAGGGGAGGGGGGGGTCAGCCCCAGCATTTT.

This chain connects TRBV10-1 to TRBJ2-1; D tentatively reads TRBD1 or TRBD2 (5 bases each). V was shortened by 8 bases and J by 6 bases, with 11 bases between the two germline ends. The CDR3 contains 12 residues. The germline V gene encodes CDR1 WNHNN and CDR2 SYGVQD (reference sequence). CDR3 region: CASGPGPNEQFF. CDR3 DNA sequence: TGCGCCAGCGGTCCGGGACCCAATGAGCAGTTCTTC.

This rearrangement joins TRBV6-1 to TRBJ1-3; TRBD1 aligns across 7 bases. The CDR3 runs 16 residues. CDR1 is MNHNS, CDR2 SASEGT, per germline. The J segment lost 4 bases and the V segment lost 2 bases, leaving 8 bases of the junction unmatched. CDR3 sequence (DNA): TGTGCCAGCAGTGAAACGTTGAGGGGGCAGGGAAACACCATATATTTT. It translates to CASSETLRGQGNTIYF.

The CDR3 nucleotides are TGTGCCAGCAGTGCCACCACGGGGAGGGCCGGTGAAAAACTGTTTTTT. This sequence encodes CASSATTGRAGEKLFF. The V gene is TRBV6-1, the J gene TRBJ1-4, with D uncertain. From germline, CDR1 is MNHNS and CDR2 SASEGT. The ends were cut back, 4 bases at V and 7 bases at J, with 19 bases in the middle. The length of the CDR3 is 16 residues.

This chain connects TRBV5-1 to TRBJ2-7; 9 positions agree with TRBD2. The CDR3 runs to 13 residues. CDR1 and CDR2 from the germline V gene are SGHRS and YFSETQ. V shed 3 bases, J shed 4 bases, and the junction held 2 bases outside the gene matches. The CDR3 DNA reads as TGCGCCAGCAGCTGGGGACTAGCTTACGAGCAGTACTTC. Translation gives CASSWGLAYEQYF.

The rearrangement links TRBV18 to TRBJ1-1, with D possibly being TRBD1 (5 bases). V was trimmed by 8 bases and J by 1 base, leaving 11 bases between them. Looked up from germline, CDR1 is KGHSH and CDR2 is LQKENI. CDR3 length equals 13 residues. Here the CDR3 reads CASADDRNTEAFF. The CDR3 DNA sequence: TGTGCCAGCGCGGATGACAGGAACACTGAAGCTTTCTTT.

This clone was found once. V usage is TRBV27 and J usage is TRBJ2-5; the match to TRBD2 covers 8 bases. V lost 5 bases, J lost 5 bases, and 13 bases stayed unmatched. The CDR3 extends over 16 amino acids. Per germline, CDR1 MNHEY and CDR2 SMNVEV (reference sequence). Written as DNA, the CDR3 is TGTGCCAGCAGTCCCCCAGGCGGGGGGTTCATGGAGACCCAGTACTTC. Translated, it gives CASSPPGGGFMETQYF.

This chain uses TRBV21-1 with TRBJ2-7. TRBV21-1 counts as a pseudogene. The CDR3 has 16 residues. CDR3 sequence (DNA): TGTGCCAGCAGCAAAGCGCCTCGGCCCAGTCCCTACGAGCAGTACTTC. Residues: CASSKAPRPSPYEQYF.

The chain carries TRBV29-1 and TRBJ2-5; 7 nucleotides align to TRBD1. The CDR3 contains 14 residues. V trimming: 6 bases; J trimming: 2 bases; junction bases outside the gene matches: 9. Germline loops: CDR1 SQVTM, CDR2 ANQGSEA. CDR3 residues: CSVSGTDNQETQYF. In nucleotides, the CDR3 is TGCAGCGTATCCGGGACAGATAATCAAGAGACCCAGTACTTC.

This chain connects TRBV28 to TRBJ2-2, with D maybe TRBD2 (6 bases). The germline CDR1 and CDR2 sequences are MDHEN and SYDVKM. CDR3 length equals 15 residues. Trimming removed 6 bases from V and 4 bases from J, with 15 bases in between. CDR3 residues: CASRGGRRFTGELFF. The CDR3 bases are TGTGCCAGCAGGGGAGGTAGGCGATTCACCGGGGAGCTGTTTTTT.

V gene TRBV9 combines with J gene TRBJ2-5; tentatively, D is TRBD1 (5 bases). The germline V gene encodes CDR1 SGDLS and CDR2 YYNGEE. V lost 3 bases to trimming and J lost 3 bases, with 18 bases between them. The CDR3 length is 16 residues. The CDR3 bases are TGTGCCAGCAGCGAAGGTTCCAGGGTGGGGAAAGAGACCCAGTACTTC. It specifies CASSEGSRVGKETQYF.

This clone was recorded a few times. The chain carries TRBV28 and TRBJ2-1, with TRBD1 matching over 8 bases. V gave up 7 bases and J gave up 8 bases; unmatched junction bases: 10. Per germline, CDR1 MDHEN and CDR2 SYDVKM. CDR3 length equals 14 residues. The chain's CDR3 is CASIRAGGIYEQFF. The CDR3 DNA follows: TGTGCCAGCATTAGGGCAGGGGGCATCTATGAGCAGTTCTTC.

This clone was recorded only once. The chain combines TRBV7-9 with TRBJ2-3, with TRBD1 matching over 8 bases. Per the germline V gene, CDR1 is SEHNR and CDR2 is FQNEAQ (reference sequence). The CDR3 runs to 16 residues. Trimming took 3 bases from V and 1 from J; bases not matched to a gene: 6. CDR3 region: CASSFTPGQGTDTQYF. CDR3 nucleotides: TGTGCCAGCAGCTTTACTCCGGGACAGGGCACAGATACGCAGTATTTT.

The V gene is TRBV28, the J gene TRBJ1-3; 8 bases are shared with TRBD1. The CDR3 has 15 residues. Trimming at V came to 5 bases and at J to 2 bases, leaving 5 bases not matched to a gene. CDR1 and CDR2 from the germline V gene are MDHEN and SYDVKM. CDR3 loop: CASSPRTGTGNTIYF. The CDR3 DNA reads TGTGCCAGCAGTCCTAGGACAGGGACTGGAAACACCATATATTTT.

The chain's CDR3 is CASSQGLRGTGTEGYTF. The CDR3 DNA sequence: TGCGCCAGCAGCCAAGGTTTAAGGGGGACAGGGACGGAAGGCTACACCTTC. The chain couples TRBV4-1 to TRBJ1-2; 9 nucleotides match TRBD1. V shed 1 base and J 8 bases; nucleotides not matched to a gene: 14. Per germline, CDR1 MGHRA and CDR2 YSYEKL. The CDR3 has 17 amino acids.

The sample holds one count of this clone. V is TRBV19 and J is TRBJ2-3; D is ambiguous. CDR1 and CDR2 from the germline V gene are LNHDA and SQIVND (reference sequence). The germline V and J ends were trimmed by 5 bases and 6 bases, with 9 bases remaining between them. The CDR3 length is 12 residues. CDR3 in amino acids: CASSPLSDTQYF. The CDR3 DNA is TGTGCCAGTAGTCCCCTATCGGATACGCAGTATTTT. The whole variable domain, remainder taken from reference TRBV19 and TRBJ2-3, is DGGITQSPKYLFRKEGQNVTLSCEQNLNHDAMYWYRQDPGQGLRLIYYSQIVNDFQKGDIAEGYSVSREKKESFPLTVTSAQKNPTAFYLCASSPLSDTQYFGPGTRLTVL.

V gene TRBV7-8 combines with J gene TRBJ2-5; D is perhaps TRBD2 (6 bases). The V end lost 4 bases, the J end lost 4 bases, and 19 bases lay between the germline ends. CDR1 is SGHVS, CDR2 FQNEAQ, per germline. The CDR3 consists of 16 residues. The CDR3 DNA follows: TGTGCCAGCAGCTCCCAGGGACTTCCCGAGGGAGAGACCCAGTACTTC. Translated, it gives CASSSQGLPEGETQYF.

The CDR3 DNA reads TGTGCCTGGACCCCCGGGGTGACAGATACGCAGTATTTT. It is translated as CAWTPGVTDTQYF. This rearrangement joins TRBV30 to TRBJ2-3; perhaps TRBD2 as D (5 bases). The CDR3 consists of 13 residues. Per germline, CDR1 GTSNPN and CDR2 SVGIG (reference sequence). V lost 4 bases to trimming and J lost 3 bases, with 11 bases between them.

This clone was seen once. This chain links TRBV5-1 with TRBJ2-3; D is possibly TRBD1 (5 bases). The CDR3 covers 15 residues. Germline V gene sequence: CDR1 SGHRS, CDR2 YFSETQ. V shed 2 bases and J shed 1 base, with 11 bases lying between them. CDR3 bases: TGCGCCAGCAGCTTCGGGCAGGGCGGCACAGATACGCAGTATTTT. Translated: CASSFGQGGTDTQYF.

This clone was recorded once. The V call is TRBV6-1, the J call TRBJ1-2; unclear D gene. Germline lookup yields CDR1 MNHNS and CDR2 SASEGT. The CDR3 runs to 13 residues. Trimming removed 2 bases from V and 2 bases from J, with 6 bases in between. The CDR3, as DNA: TGTGCCAGCAGTGAAAATAGCAACTATGGCTACACCTTC. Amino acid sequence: CASSENSNYGYTF.

The DNA of the CDR3 is TGTGCCAGCCAAAAGTCGGGCGGGGGCCTCTACAATGAGCAGTTCTTC. This sequence encodes CASQKSGGGLYNEQFF. V and J are TRBV19 and TRBJ2-1; perhaps TRBD2 as D (7 bases). This CDR3 contains 16 residues. CDR1 is LNHDA and CDR2 is SQIVND in the germline V gene (reference sequence). The ends were cut back, 9 bases at V and 3 bases at J, with 21 bases in the middle.

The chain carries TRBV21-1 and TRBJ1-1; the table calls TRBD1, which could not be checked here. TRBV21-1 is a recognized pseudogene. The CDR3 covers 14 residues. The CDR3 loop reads CASSLDREDTEAFF. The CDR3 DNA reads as TGTGCCAGCAGCCTAGACAGGGAGGACACTGAAGCTTTCTTT.

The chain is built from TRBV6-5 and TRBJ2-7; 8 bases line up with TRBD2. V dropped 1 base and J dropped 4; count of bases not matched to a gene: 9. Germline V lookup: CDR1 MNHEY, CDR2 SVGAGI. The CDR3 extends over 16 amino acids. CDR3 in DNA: TGTGCCAGCAGTTACTTTCCGAGCGGGAGTCCGTACGAGCAGTACTTC. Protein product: CASSYFPSGSPYEQYF.

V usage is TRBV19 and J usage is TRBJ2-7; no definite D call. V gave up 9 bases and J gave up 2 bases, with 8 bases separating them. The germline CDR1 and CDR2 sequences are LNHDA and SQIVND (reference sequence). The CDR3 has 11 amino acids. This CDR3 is CASRGPYEQYF. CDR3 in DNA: TGTGCCAGCAGAGGCCCCTACGAGCAGTACTTC. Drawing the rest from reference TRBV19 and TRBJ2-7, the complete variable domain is DGGITQSPKYLFRKEGQNVTLSCEQNLNHDAMYWYRQDPGQGLRLIYYSQIVNDFQKGDIAEGYSVSREKKESFPLTVTSAQKNPTAFYLCASRGPYEQYFGPGTRLTVT.